Each of the 18 T cell receptor beta chains below was sequenced from the same sample in a study of T-cell reconstitution after alpha-beta-depleted transplantation in children. TCRbeta library preparation incorporated unique molecular identifiers. TCRdb recomputed calls from the PCR reads with MiXCR, one row per CDR3 protein. Of approximately 230,000 distinct CDR3 sequences in the sample, roughly a quarter are singletons; the top ten hold about 2.5%. The sample consisted of PBMCs, taken before TCRalphabeta/CD19-depleted stem cell transplant. These receptor sequences come from a girl aged 2 to 9 with Fanconi anemia, due to receive a stem cell transplant.

V is TRBV5-1 and J is TRBJ2-5; D gene unclear. Trimming pared 2 bases from V and 3 bases from J, leaving 11 bases between. This CDR3 is 14 amino acids long. Germline CDR1 SGHRS, CDR2 YFSETQ. Here the CDR3 DNA reads TGCGCCAGCAGCTTCTTTCTTGCGGAAGAGACCCAGTACTTC. This codes for CASSFFLAEETQYF.

This clonotype was seen ten or more times. The chain couples TRBV6-6 to TRBJ2-7; TRBD2 is a possible D gene (5 bases). The CDR3 loop spans 13 amino acids. CDR1 is MNHNY, CDR2 SVGAGI, per germline (reference sequence). Trimming took off 0 bases at V and 5 bases at J, with 8 bases between the two ends. DNA for the CDR3: TGTGCCAGCAGTTACTCATTCGGGAACGAGCAGTACTTC. Its protein is CASSYSFGNEQYF.

The V call is TRBV29-1, the J call TRBJ2-1; 9 nucleotides line up with TRBD2. Germline V gene sequence: CDR1 SQVTM, CDR2 ANQGSEA. V lost 7 bases to trimming and J lost 1 base; unmatched junction nucleotides: 11. This CDR3 has 16 amino acids. The CDR3 sequence is CSAEPGLAESYNEQFF. In DNA form, the CDR3 reads TGCAGCGCAGAACCGGGACTAGCAGAATCCTACAATGAGCAGTTCTTC.

This clonotype was seen repeatedly, ten times or more. The rearrangement uses TRBV29-1 and TRBJ2-4, with D possibly being TRBD1 (5 bases). The germline V gene has CDR1 SQVTM and CDR2 ANQGSEA. CDR3 length: 12 residues. V gave up 4 bases and J gave up 5 bases, with 9 bases separating them. The CDR3 DNA reads as TGCAGCGTTGTGGCAGGGCAAAACATTCAGTACTTC. This sequence encodes CSVVAGQNIQYF. The variable domain in full, with the rest retrieved from reference TRBV29-1 and TRBJ2-4, is SAVISQKPSRDICQRGTSLTIQCQVDSQVTMMFWYRQQPGQSLTLIATANQGSEATYESGFVIDKFPISRPNLTFSTLTVSNMSPEDSSIYLCSVVAGQNIQYFGAGTRLSVL.

This chain joins TRBV7-2 and TRBJ2-5, with D maybe TRBD2 (6 bases). Trimming removed 1 base from V and 7 bases from J, with 13 bases in between. The CDR3 contains 14 residues. Per the germline V gene, CDR1 is SGHTA and CDR2 is FQGNSA. CDR3 bases: TGTGCCAGCAGCTTAGGCGGGGTGGGGGGGACCCAGTACTTC. Translated, it gives CASSLGGVGGTQYF.

This clonotype has more than one count but fewer than ten. The J gene is TRBJ2-2, the V gene TRBV5-5; 8 bases agree with TRBD2. CDR1 and CDR2 from the germline V gene are SGHKS and YYEKEE (reference sequence). The CDR3 has 15 residues. V lost 4 bases and J lost 0; bases outside the gene matches: 2. The DNA of the CDR3 is TGTGCCAGCAGCCCGGGACTAGCGAACACCGGGGAGCTGTTTTTT. Protein sequence: CASSPGLANTGELFF.

J is TRBJ2-7 and V is TRBV29-1; 8 bases are a match to TRBD1. V was clipped by 4 bases and J by 6 bases; unmatched bases: 5. CDR3 length: 12 residues. The germline CDR1 and CDR2 sequences are SQVTM and ANQGSEA. The CDR3 DNA is TGCAGCGTTGGGACAGGGTATTTCGAGCAGTACTTC. Translating gives CSVGTGYFEQYF.

This clonotype came up a few times. In DNA, the CDR3 is TGCAGTGCAATCGGACTAGCGGATCAGTACTTC. This encodes CSAIGLADQYF. This sequence joins TRBV20-1 and TRBJ2-7; 10 positions match TRBD2. This CDR3 is built from 11 residues. CDR1 and CDR2 (germline): DFQATT, SNEGSKA (reference sequence). V shed 6 bases, J shed 10 bases, and the junction held 6 bases outside the gene matches.

The chain carries TRBV29-1 and TRBJ2-2; no clear D gene. Trimming removed 3 bases from V and 2 bases from J, with 10 bases in between. CDR1 and CDR2 (germline): SQVTM, ANQGSEA. The CDR3 loop spans 14 amino acids. The CDR3 loop reads CSVDWNGNTGELFF. CDR3 DNA sequence: TGCAGCGTTGACTGGAACGGTAACACCGGGGAGCTGTTTTTT.

The sample holds many counts of this clonotype. The chain employs TRBV5-1 and TRBJ1-2, with 7 positions matching TRBD1. Per the germline V gene, CDR1 is SGHRS and CDR2 is YFSETQ. The CDR3 runs to 12 residues. The trim removed 5 bases at V and 4 bases at J, leaving 2 bases unmatched. In nucleotides, the CDR3 is TGCGCCAGCAGGAGGGACAGCTATGGCTACACCTTC. Its protein product is CASRRDSYGYTF.

The sample holds many counts of this clonotype. The genes are TRBV29-1 and TRBJ2-7, with 7 bases fitting TRBD2. V lost 4 bases to trimming and J lost 2 bases; unmatched junction nucleotides: 5. The germline V gene has CDR1 SQVTM and CDR2 ANQGSEA. This CDR3 is built from 13 residues. The CDR3 region has the DNA TGCAGCGTTGGGGAGGGACTAACCTACGAGCAGTACTTC. Its protein is CSVGEGLTYEQYF.

This clonotype was picked up one time. V usage is TRBV12-3 or TRBV12-4 and J usage is TRBJ2-5; D is tentatively TRBD1 or TRBD2 (5 bases each). This CDR3 is built from 17 residues. V was trimmed by 5 bases and J by 4 bases, leaving 23 bases between them. The CDR3 loop is CASSTTRGVPMGETQYF. The CDR3 DNA reads as TGTGCCAGCAGTACAACTAGAGGGGTTCCGATGGGAGAGACCCAGTACTTC.

Many counts were recorded for this clonotype. The gene calls are TRBV10-3 and TRBJ2-2, with 9 positions matching TRBD2. Unmatched junction bases numbered 2, after V lost 3 bases and J lost 0 bases. CDR1 ENHRY and CDR2 SYGVKD come from the germline V gene. This CDR3 is 16 amino acids long. The CDR3 sequence: CAISDKRGANTGELFF. As DNA, the CDR3 is TGTGCCATCAGTGATAAGCGGGGGGCGAACACCGGGGAGCTGTTTTTT.

This clonotype was observed many times. The rearrangement uses TRBV29-1 and TRBJ1-3; a possible D gene is TRBD1 (5 bases). V lost 8 bases to trimming and J lost 0 bases, with 14 bases between them. The CDR3 is 14 amino acids. Germline CDR1 reads SQVTM; CDR2 reads ANQGSEA. This CDR3 reads CSTAGGFSGNTIYF. The CDR3 coding sequence is TGCAGCACCGCGGGGGGTTTCTCTGGAAACACCATATATTTT.

This clonotype was seen repeatedly, ten times or more. The gene calls are TRBV5-1 and TRBJ2-5; no firm D call. Trimming removed 0 bases at V and 4 bases at J, with 7 bases between. Germline V gene sequence: CDR1 SGHRS, CDR2 YFSETQ. The CDR3 covers 13 residues. The CDR3 protein is CASSLDVTETQYF. In DNA, the CDR3 is TGCGCCAGCAGCTTGGACGTCACAGAGACCCAGTACTTC. The full variable domain, with the rest looked up from reference TRBV5-1 and TRBJ2-5, is KAGVTQTPRYLIKTRGQQVTLSCSPISGHRSVSWYQQTPGQGLQFLFEYFSETQRNKGNFPGRFSGRQFSNSRSEMNVSTLELGDSALYLCASSLDVTETQYFGPGTRLLVL.

The sample holds many counts of this clonotype. This chain uses TRBV20-1 with TRBJ2-1, with 10 bases matching TRBD2. Germline values: CDR1 DFQATT, CDR2 SNEGSKA (reference sequence). CDR3 size: 13 residues. Losses at the gene ends were 7 bases for V and 5 bases for J; bases not matched to a gene: 5. DNA for the CDR3: TGCAGTGTTAAGCGGGGGGGAGACAATGAGCAGTTCTTC. Its protein is CSVKRGGDNEQFF.

V is TRBV5-1 and J is TRBJ1-1; D is ambiguous. This CDR3 is built from 18 residues. Germline-derived CDR1 and CDR2 are SGHRS and YFSETQ. V was trimmed by 0 bases and J by 5 bases, leaving 23 bases between them. For the CDR3, the DNA is TGCGCCAGCAGCTTGGAGGTTCGGGTTTGGGGAGTTGAGACTGAAGCTTTCTTT. This encodes CASSLEVRVWGVETEAFF.

This clonotype came up many times. This chain uses TRBV29-1 with TRBJ2-5; D is unclear. V lost 4 bases, J lost 4 bases, and 4 bases lay in between. There are 10 residues in the CDR3. The germline CDR1 and CDR2 sequences are SQVTM and ANQGSEA. CDR3 bases: TGCAGCGTTGCCCGAGAGACCCAGTACTTC. Residues: CSVARETQYF.